A single sample gave rise to the 9 T cell receptor beta chains below, sequenced in a study of cytomegalovirus exposure and HLA in healthy donors. Primers included in the PCR were 60 Vbeta and 13 Jbeta primers. Generated by immunoSEQ multiplex PCR, the TCRdb table keeps only in-frame clones and is missing some. The sample holds around 100,000 clones, 81% seen once. Sequencing input: PBMCs. All receptors derive from a woman in her sixties or seventies in good health and CMV-seropositive.

This clone has only a few counts. This chain joins TRBV10-2 and TRBJ1-2, with TRBD1 matching 8 bases. Germline V gene lookup returns CDR1 WSHSY and CDR2 SAAADI. The V gene end was trimmed by 6 bases and the J gene end by 4 bases; junction bases not matched to a gene: 7. The length of the CDR3 is 14 residues. The CDR3 bases are TGCGCCAGCAGCCCGGGACAGGTCGGCTATGGCTACACCTTC. Translating gives CASSPGQVGYGYTF.

The chain is built from TRBV20-1 and TRBJ2-7, with TRBD2 matching 7 bases. Germline loops: CDR1 DFQATT, CDR2 SNEGSKA (reference sequence). The trim removed 5 bases at V and 6 bases at J, leaving 4 bases unmatched. There are 11 residues in the CDR3. The CDR3 is CSAWGEGEQYF. CDR3 in DNA: TGCAGTGCTTGGGGGGAGGGCGAGCAGTACTTC.

The J gene is TRBJ2-1, the V gene TRBV5-1; 10 bases are a match to TRBD1. The CDR3 runs 15 residues. Germline V CDR1 and CDR2: SGHRS, YFSETQ. Unmatched junction bases numbered 5, after V lost 0 bases and J lost 8 bases. The CDR3 is CASSLARDRGDEQFF. CDR3 bases: TGCGCCAGCAGCTTGGCCCGGGACAGGGGTGATGAGCAGTTCTTC. Using reference TRBV5-1 and TRBJ2-1 for the parts outside the CDR3, the full variable domain is KAGVTQTPRYLIKTRGQQVTLSCSPISGHRSVSWYQQTPGQGLQFLFEYFSETQRNKGNFPGRFSGRQFSNSRSEMNVSTLELGDSALYLCASSLARDRGDEQFFGPGTRLTVL.

V and J are TRBV7-2 and TRBJ1-1; the D gene is possibly TRBD1 (6 bases). V was clipped by 5 bases and J by 5 bases, with 9 bases between them. From germline, CDR1 is SGHTA and CDR2 FQGNSA. The CDR3 is 12 residues long. CDR3 loop: CASSPQGTEAFF. The CDR3 nucleotides read TGTGCCAGCAGCCCCCAGGGGACTGAAGCTTTCTTT.

The J gene is TRBJ1-1, the V gene TRBV2; 9 bases are shared with TRBD1. This CDR3 region has 14 residues. Germline CDR1 is SNHLY and CDR2 is FYNNEI. Trimming removed 7 bases from V and 5 bases from J; junction bases left unmatched: 8. CDR3 sequence reads: CASIPDRGNTEAFF. DNA of the CDR3: TGTGCCAGCATTCCGGACAGGGGAAATACTGAAGCTTTCTTT. Together with reference TRBV2 and TRBJ1-1, the CDR3 gives the full variable domain: EPEVTQTPSHQVTQMGQEVILRCVPISNHLYFYWYRQILGQKVEFLVSFYNNEISEKSEIFDDQFSVERPDGSNFTLKIRSTKLEDSAMYFCASIPDRGNTEAFFGQGTRLTVV.

On this clone: A junction boundary mismatches the germline segment, possibly from a read error. The chain carries TRBV7-9 and TRBJ2-2; D call uncertain. Germline V gene data show CDR1 as SEHNR and CDR2 as FQNEAQ (reference sequence). The CDR3 consists of 15 residues. The CDR3 coding sequence is TGTTCCAGCAGCCCCCATTCGGGGAACACCGGGGAGCTGTTTTTT. Translated: CSSSPHSGNTGELFF.

V gene TRBV4-3 combines with J gene TRBJ2-3, with unresolved D. Trimming left V 0 bases short and J 2 bases short, with 6 bases between. The CDR3 is 14 amino acids. Germline assignment: CDR1 LGHNA and CDR2 YSLEER. The DNA of the CDR3 is TGCGCCAGCAGCCAAGATAGAGTCACAGATACGCAGTATTTT. This codes for CASSQDRVTDTQYF.

This clone was detected only a few times. The rearrangement links TRBV6-5 to TRBJ2-7, with D maybe TRBD2 (6 bases). Germline CDR1 MNHEY, CDR2 SVGAGI. Between the trimmed V and J ends, which lost 8 bases and 5 bases, there was a span of 13 bases. This CDR3 contains 12 residues. The CDR3 reads CASCVGGNEQYF. The CDR3 DNA reads as TGTGCCAGCTGCGTTGGGGGGAACGAGCAGTACTTC.

The genes are TRBV2 and TRBJ1-2, with 10 bases lining up with TRBD1. Per germline, CDR1 SNHLY and CDR2 FYNNEI. V shed 4 bases and J 2 bases; nucleotides not matched to a gene: 4. There are 15 residues in the CDR3. The CDR3 region has the DNA TGTGCCAGCAGTGCGGGACAGGGGTTGAACTATGGCTACACCTTC. This sequence encodes CASSAGQGLNYGYTF.